This entry features one TCR beta chain sequence. No antigen is known for it. This sample stems from a study of Ad26.COV2.S vaccination and SARS-CoV-2 variants. Whole-study context: Intramuscular Ad26.COV2.S doses were given once or twice, 56 days apart. Findings and limits, study-wide: Spike-specific TCR breadth ran higher among vaccine recipients than placebo recipients. Vaccine recipients and placebo recipients showed similar non-spike TCR breadth.

Sample treatment: around 19 received Ad26.COV2.S at low or high dose, single or two shots; roughly five received placebo; per-sample allocation not given. Sample collection was performed on day 63 after the first vaccine or placebo injection. CDR3 length: 15 amino acids. V was shortened by 3 bases and J by 5 bases, with 12 bases between the two germline ends. CDR1 SGDLS and CDR2 YYNGEE come from the germline V gene. This table comes from immunoSEQ multiplex PCR, and its TCRdb copy is limited to in-frame clones, with some not included. This table has hundreds of thousands of clones, 89% appearing once.

Sample: peripheral blood, taken in a trial of Ad26.COV2.S vaccine versus placebo. The clonotype comes from a person between 18 and 60 years old who received the Ad26.COV2.S COVID-19 vaccine or a placebo. The rearrangement links TRBV9 to TRBJ1-6; a weak D match, TRBD1 (6 bases). This CDR3 is CASSAQGLNNSPLHF. For the CDR3, the DNA is TGTGCCAGCAGCGCCCAGGGGCTCAATAATTCACCCCTCCACTTT.